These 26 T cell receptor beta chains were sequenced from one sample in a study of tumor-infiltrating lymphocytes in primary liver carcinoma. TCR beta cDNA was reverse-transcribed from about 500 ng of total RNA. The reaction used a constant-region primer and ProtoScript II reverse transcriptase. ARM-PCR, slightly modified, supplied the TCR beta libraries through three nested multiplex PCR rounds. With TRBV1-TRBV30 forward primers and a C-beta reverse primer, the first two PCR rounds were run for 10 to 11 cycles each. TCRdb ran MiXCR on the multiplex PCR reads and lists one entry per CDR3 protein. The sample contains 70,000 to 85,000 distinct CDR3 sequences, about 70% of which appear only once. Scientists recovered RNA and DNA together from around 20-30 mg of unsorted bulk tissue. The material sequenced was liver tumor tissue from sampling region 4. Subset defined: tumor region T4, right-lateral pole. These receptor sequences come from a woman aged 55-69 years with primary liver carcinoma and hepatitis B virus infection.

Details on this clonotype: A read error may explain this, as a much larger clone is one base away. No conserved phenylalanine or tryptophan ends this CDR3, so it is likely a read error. Here the CDR3 DNA reads TGTGCCAGCAGTGGGACAGGGGGCTCTGGGGCCAACGTCCTGACTCTC. As protein: CASSGTGGSGANVLTL. This sequence joins TRBV6-4 and TRBJ2-6; 10 nucleotides match TRBD1. There are 16 residues in the CDR3. The J segment lost 0 bases and the V segment lost 4 bases, leaving 0 bases of the junction unmatched. Germline values: CDR1 MRHNA, CDR2 SNTAGT.

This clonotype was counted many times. The CDR3 DNA sequence: TGTGCCAGCAGCCAAGGCGGATCGAACTACCACAATGAGCAGTTCTTC. Protein: CASSQGGSNYHNEQFF. The chain has TRBV4-2 and TRBJ2-1; D is unresolved. The CDR3 length is 16 residues. Germline V gene data show CDR1 as LGHNA and CDR2 as YNFKEQ. Deletions cut 1 base from V and 5 bases from J, with 15 bases between.

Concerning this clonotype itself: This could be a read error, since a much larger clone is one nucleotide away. CDR3 residues: CASSSILAEGGDTQYF. The CDR3 coding sequence is TGTGCCAGCAGCTCGATTCTAGCGGAAGGGGGAGATACGCAGTATTTT. The genes are TRBV7-8 and TRBJ2-3, with TRBD2 as a possible D gene (7 bases). CDR3 size: 16 residues. Germline V gene sequence: CDR1 SGHVS, CDR2 FQNEAQ. The V end was cut by 4 bases, the J end by 5 bases, with 19 bases between.

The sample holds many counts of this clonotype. CDR3 amino acids: CASSRPGTGGTEAFF. For the CDR3, the DNA is TGTGCCAGCAGCCGACCGGGGACAGGGGGCACTGAAGCTTTCTTT. V is TRBV7-9 and J is TRBJ1-1, with 11 bases identical to TRBD1. This CDR3 contains 15 residues. From germline, CDR1 is SEHNR and CDR2 FQNEAQ (reference sequence). Trimming removed 5 bases from V and 4 bases from J; junction bases left unmatched: 6.

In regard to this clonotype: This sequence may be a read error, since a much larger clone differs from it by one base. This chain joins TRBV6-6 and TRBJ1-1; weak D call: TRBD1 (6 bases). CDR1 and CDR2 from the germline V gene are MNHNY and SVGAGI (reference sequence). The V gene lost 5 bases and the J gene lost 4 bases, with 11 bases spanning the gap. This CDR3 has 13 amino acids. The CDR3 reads CASSEEGGTEAFF. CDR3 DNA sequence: TGTGCCAGCAGTGAGGAGGGGGGCACTGAAGCTTTCTTT.

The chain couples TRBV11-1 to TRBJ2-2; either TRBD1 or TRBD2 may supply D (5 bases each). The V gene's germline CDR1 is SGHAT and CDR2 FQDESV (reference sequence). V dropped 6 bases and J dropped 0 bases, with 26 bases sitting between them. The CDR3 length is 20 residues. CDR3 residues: CASRPTPGTNGSTNTGELFF. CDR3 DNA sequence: TGTGCCAGCAGGCCAACCCCTGGGACCAACGGCAGCACGAACACCGGGGAGCTGTTTTTT.

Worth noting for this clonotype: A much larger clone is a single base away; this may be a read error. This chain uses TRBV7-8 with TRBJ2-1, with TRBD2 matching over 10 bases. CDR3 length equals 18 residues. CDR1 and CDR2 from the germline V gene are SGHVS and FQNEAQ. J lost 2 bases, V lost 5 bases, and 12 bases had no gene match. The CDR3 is CASSVGSSGSAPYNEQFF. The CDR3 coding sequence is TGTGCCAGCAGCGTTGGGTCTAGCGGGAGTGCTCCCTACAATGAGCAGTTCTTC.

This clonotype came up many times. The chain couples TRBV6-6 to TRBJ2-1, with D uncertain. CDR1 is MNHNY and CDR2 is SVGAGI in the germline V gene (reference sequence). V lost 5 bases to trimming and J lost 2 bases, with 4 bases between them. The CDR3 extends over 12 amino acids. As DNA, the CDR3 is TGTGCCAGCAGTCGGACCTACAATGAGCAGTTCTTC. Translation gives CASSRTYNEQFF.

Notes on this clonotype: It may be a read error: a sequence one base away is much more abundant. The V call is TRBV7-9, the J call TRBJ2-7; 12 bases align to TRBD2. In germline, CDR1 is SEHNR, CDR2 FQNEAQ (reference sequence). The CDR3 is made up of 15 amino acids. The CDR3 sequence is CASSFGLAGPYKQYF. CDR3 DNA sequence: TGTGCCAGCAGCTTTGGACTAGCGGGGCCCTACAAGCAGTACTTC.

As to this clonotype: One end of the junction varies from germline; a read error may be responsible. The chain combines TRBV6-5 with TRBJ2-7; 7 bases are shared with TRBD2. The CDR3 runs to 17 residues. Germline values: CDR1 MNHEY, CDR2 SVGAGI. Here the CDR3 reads CASSHRQTSVRPYEQYF. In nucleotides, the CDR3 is TGTGCTAGCAGCCACCGTCAAACTAGCGTGAGACCCTACGAGCAGTACTTC.

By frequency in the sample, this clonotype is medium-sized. In DNA, the CDR3 is TGTGCCAGCAGCTTAACGGGGGGGACAGATACGCAGTATTTT. As protein: CASSLTGGTDTQYF. V is TRBV11-2 and J is TRBJ2-3; TRBD2 agrees at 8 bases. CDR1 SGHAT and CDR2 FQNNGV come from the germline V gene. With V trimmed by 2 bases and J by 3 bases, 1 base remained unmatched. This CDR3 is 14 amino acids long.

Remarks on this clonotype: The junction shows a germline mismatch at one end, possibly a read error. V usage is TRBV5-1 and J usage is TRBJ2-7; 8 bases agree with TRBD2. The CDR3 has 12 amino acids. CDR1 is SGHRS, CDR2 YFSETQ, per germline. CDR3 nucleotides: TGTGCCAGCAGTTCCATAGCGGGAGAGCAGTACTTC. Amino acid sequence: CASSSIAGEQYF. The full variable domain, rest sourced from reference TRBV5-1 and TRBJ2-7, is KAGVTQTPRYLIKTRGQQVTLSCSPISGHRSVSWYQQTPGQGLQFLFEYFSETQRNKGNFPGRFSGRQFSNSRSEMNVSTLELGDSALYLCASSSIAGEQYFGPGTRLTVT.

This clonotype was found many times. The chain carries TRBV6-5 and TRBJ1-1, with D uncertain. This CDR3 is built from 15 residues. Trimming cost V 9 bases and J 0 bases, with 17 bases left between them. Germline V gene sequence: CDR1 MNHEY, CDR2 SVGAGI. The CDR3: CASQERGLMNTEAFF. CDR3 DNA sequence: TGTGCCAGTCAAGAACGAGGGTTAATGAACACTGAAGCTTTCTTT.

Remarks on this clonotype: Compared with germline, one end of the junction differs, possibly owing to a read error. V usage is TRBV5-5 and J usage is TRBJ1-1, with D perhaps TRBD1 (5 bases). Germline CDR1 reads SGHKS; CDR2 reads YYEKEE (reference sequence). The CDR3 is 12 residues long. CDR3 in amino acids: CASSLEGPEVFF. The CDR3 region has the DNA TGTGCCAGCAGTTTGGAGGGACCCGAAGTTTTCTTT.

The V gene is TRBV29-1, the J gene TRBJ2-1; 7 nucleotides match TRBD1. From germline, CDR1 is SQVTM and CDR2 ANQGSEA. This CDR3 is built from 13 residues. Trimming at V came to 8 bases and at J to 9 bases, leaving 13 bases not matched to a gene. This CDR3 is CSFGGQSSGEQFF. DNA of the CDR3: TGCAGCTTTGGGGGACAGTCCTCGGGTGAGCAGTTCTTC.

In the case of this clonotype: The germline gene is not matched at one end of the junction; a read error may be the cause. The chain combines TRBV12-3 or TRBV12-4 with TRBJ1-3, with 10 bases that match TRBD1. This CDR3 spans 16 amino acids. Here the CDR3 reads CASRSPTGTGENSIYF. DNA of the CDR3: TGTGCCAGCAGATCCCCGACCGGGACAGGGGAGAACAGCATATATTTT.

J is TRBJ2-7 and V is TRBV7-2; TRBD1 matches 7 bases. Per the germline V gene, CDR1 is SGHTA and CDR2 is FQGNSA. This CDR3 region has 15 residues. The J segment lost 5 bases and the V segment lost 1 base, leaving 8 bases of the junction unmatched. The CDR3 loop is CASSLGGGAGHEQYF. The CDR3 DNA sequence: TGTGCCAGCAGCTTAGGAGGGGGCGCGGGCCACGAGCAGTACTTC.

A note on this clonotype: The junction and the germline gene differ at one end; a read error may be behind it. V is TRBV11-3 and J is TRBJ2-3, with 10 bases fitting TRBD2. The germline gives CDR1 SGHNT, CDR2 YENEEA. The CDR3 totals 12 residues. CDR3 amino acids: CTSSYGLAAQYF. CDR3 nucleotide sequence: TGTACCAGTAGCTACGGACTAGCGGCGCAGTATTTT. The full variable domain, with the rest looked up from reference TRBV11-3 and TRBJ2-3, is EAGVVQSPRYKIIEKKQPVAFWCNPISGHNTLYWYLQNLGQGPELLIRYENEEAVDDSQLPKDRFSAERLKGVDSTLKIQPAELGDSAVYLCTSSYGLAAQYFGPGTRLTVL.

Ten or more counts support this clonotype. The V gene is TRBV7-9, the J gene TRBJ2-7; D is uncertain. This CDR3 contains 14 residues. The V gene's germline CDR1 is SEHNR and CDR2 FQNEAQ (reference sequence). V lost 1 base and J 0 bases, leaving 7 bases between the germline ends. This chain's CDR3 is CASSLGDISYEQYF. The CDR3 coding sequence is TGTGCCAGCAGCTTAGGAGACATCTCCTACGAGCAGTACTTC.

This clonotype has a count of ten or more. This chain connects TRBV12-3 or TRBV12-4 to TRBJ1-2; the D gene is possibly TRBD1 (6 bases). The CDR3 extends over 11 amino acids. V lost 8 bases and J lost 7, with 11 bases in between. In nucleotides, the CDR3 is TGTGCCAGCGGGGGGCAGCGTGGCTACACCTTC. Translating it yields CASGGQRGYTF.

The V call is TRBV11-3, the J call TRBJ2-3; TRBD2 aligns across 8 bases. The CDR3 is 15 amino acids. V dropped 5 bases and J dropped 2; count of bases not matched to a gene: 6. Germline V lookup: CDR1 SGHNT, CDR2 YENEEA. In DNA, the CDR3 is TGTGCCAGCAGCCCGCGGGGGGCAGACACAGATACGCAGTATTTT. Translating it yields CASSPRGADTDTQYF. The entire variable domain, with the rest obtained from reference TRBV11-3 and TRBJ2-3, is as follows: EAGVVQSPRYKIIEKKQPVAFWCNPISGHNTLYWYLQNLGQGPELLIRYENEEAVDDSQLPKDRFSAERLKGVDSTLKIQPAELGDSAVYLCASSPRGADTDTQYFGPGTRLTVL.

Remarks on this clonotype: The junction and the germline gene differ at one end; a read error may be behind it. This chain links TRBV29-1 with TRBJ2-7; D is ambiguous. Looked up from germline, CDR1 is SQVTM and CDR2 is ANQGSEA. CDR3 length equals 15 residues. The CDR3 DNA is TGCAGCGTTGAAGACCCCGTGACTCCCCCGTACGAGCAATACTTC. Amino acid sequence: CSVEDPVTPPYEQYF.

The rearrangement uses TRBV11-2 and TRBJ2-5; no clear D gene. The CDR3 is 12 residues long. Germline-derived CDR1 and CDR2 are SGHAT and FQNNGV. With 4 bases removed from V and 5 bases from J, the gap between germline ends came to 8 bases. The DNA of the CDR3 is TGTGCCAGCAGCTATACCCGGGAGACCCAGTACTTC. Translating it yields CASSYTRETQYF.

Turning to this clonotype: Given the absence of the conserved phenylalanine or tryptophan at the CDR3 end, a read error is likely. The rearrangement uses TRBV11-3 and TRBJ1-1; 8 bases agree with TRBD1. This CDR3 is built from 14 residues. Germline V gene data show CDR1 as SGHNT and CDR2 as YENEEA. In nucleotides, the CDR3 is TGTGGGAGCAGCTTAGCACAGGGGGGCACTGAAGCTTTCTCT. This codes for CGSSLAQGGTEAFS.

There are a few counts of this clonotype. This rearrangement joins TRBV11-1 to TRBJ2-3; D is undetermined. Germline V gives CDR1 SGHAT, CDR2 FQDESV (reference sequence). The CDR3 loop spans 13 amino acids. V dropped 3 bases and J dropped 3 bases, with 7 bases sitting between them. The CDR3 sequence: CASSFIGTDTQYF. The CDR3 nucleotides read TGTGCCAGCAGCTTTATTGGTACAGATACGCAGTATTTT.

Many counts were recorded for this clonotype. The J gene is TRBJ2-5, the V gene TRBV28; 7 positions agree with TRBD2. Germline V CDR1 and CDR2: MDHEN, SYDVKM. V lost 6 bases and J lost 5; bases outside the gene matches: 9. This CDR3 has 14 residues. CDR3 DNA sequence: TGTGCCAGCAGCCCAGCGGGAATCGGGGAGACCCAGTACTTC. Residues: CASSPAGIGETQYF.